Each of the 8 T cell receptor delta chains below was sequenced from the same sample in a study of Vδ1+ human thymocytes. Study observations and caveats: Thymic TRG and TRD repertoires appeared highly polyclonal.

Their antigen targets remain unknown. RNA was extracted from the cells and then reverse transcribed. Pooled V-gene forward primers with one constant-region reverse primer generated the CDR3 amplicons by multiplex PCR. TCRdb reanalysed the multiplex PCR reads with CATT. The profile shows 54,000 or so delta-chain clones, 15% to 20% of them singletons. The material sequenced was Vdelta1+ gamma-delta thymocytes from the thymus. Subset specified: FACS-sorted CD3+ TCRalphabeta- TCRVdelta1+ TCRVdelta2- thymocytes. These receptors all come from a boy under two years old who had congenital heart surgery.

The V call is TRDV1, the J call TRDJ1; perhaps D is TRDD2 or TRDD3 (5 bases each). Per the germline V gene, CDR1 is TSWWSYY and CDR2 is QGS. The CDR3 totals 19 residues. Trimming stripped 3 bases from V and 9 bases from J, with 32 bases between. CDR3 sequence reads: CALGDASPLGALLVNQLIF. DNA of the CDR3: TGTGCTCTTGGGGATGCTTCCCCCCTTGGCGCGTTACTGGTGAATCAACTCATCTTT.

The chain employs TRDV1 and TRDJ1; TRDD3 matches at 7 bases. CDR1 is TSWWSYY, CDR2 QGS, per germline. V shed 3 bases, J shed 2 bases, and the junction held 21 bases outside the gene matches. The CDR3 runs to 20 residues. DNA of the CDR3: TGTGCTCTTGGGGAGAGGAGACAATCGTTCTGGGGGGCCCTTACCGATAAACTCATCTTT. Its translation: CALGERRQSFWGALTDKLIF.

The chain combines TRDV1 with TRDJ1; D is ambiguous. The CDR3 is made up of 17 amino acids. Germline V CDR1 and CDR2: TSWWSYY, QGS. V was clipped by 5 bases and J by 0 bases, with 19 bases between them. The CDR3 sequence: CALGPPDGVEYTDKLIF. As DNA, the CDR3 is TGTGCTCTTGGGCCGCCGGACGGGGTGGAGTACACCGATAAACTCATCTTT.

J is TRDJ1 and V is TRDV1; TRDD3 matches 7 bases. Germline trimming cut 0 bases from V and 3 bases from J; bases unmatched to any gene: 16. The CDR3 spans 19 residues. Germline V CDR1 and CDR2: TSWWSYY, QGS. CDR3 DNA: TGTGCTCTTGGGGAACTTGCGCGGCGGTGGGGGAGACCACCCGATAAACTCATCTTT. It encodes CALGELARRWGRPPDKLIF.

The V and J genes are TRDV1 and TRDJ1, with 8 bases lining up with TRDD3. The germline gives CDR1 TSWWSYY, CDR2 QGS. The CDR3 loop spans 19 amino acids. J was trimmed by 7 bases and V by 1 base; bases with no gene match: 20. The CDR3 DNA sequence: TGTGCTCTTGGGGAACGTTTCCTATTTGGGGGATCACCTCACGGTAAACTCATCTTT. Amino acids: CALGERFLFGGSPHGKLIF.

The chain is built from TRDV1 and TRDJ1, with TRDD3 matching over 8 bases. The V gene end was trimmed by 2 bases and the J gene end by 2 bases; junction bases not matched to a gene: 22. This CDR3 comprises 21 residues. Germline V gives CDR1 TSWWSYY, CDR2 QGS. CDR3 in amino acids: CALGEKPRPEGDTHLTDKLIF. In DNA, the CDR3 is TGTGCTCTTGGGGAAAAGCCCCGACCCGAAGGGGATACCCATCTAACCGATAAACTCATCTTT.

This clone was observed a handful of times. This rearrangement joins TRDV1 to TRDJ1; 8 bases are a match to TRDD2. The germline gives CDR1 TSWWSYY, CDR2 QGS. This CDR3 contains 23 residues. J gave up 2 bases and V 0 bases, and 26 bases lay outside the gene matches. The CDR3 sequence is CALGELRAPLFLPYWVRTDKLIF. The CDR3, as DNA: TGTGCTCTTGGGGAACTTCGTGCGCCCCTCTTCCTACCGTACTGGGTTAGGACCGATAAACTCATCTTT.

The V gene is TRDV1, the J gene TRDJ1, with 7 bases aligning to TRDD3. V shed 2 bases and J 0 bases; nucleotides not matched to a gene: 15. CDR1 TSWWSYY and CDR2 QGS come from the germline V gene. This CDR3 has 19 residues. CDR3 residues: CALGESVWGDAIYTDKLIF. The CDR3 bases are TGTGCTCTTGGGGAATCCGTGTGGGGGGATGCAATTTACACCGATAAACTCATCTTT.